A selection of T cell receptor beta chains follows, all from one sample in a study of blood T cell repertoires in COVID-19. TCRdb's copy holds only in-frame clones and misses some; the assay was immunoSEQ multiplex PCR. Among approximately 260,000 clones, about 80% were seen once, and the ten largest hold around 4.1%. Material for sequencing was PBMCs or T cells enriched from blood (not recorded which). Every receptor here comes from a man aged 30 to 45 with acute COVID-19. Both conserved end residues are part of each CDR3. D genes are given only for firm matches. Not all rows give a size; the values are once, few, many and, for expanded clones, a class.

>TRBD1|-|TRBV5-4|TRBJ1-6
CASSSTGDPRNSPLHF
TGTGCCAGCAGCTCGACAGGGGACCCACGGAATTCACCCCTCCACTTT
>TRBD1|-|TRBV28|TRBJ1-4
CASSPPDRVREKLFF
TGTGCCAGCAGCCCTCCGGACAGGGTTCGCGAAAAACTGTTTTTT
>-|-|TRBV7-6|TRBJ2-5
CASSRGGTGTETQYF
TGTGCCAGCAGCCGGGGGGGGACAGGGACCGAGACCCAGTACTTC
>-|-|TRBV27|TRBJ1-6
CASSPYRGGHSPLHF
TGTGCCAGCAGTCCCTATCGGGGGGGGCACTCACCCCTCCACTTT
>-|-|TRBV19|TRBJ2-2
CASTRRRQGTGELFF
TGTGCCAGTACCCGGAGGAGGCAGGGGACCGGGGAGCTGTTTTTT
>TRBD1|-|TRBV6-5|TRBJ1-5
CASSLDRSKPQHF
TGTGCCAGCAGTCTGGACAGGTCAAAGCCCCAGCATTTT
>-|once|TRBV12-3/TRBV12-4|TRBJ1-6
CASRPRGNSPLHF
TGTGCCAGCAGACCACGGGGGAATTCACCCCTCCACTTT
>-|-|TRBV21-1|TRBJ1-6
CASSKRTRTPLHF
TGTGCCAGCAGCAAAAGAACACGTACACCCCTCCACTTT
>-|-|TRBV7-6|TRBJ1-3
CASSLASGIGSGNTIYF
TGTGCCAGCAGCTTAGCATCAGGGATCGGTTCTGGAAACACCATATATTTT
>TRBD1|-|TRBV2|TRBJ1-2
CASSWTGSNYGYTF
TGTGCCAGCAGTTGGACAGGGTCTAACTATGGCTACACCTTC
>-|-|TRBV27|TRBJ1-2
CARGSGNF
TGTGCCAGGGGTTCGGGTAACTTC
>-|-|TRBV24-1|TRBJ1-1
CATSDAQGPDTEAFF
TGTGCCACCAGTGATGCACAGGGACCGGACACTGAAGCTTTCTTT
>TRBD1|-|TRBV11-3|TRBJ1-1
CASSSSNRGITEAFF
TGTGCCAGCAGCTCGAGTAACAGGGGAATAACTGAAGCTTTCTTT
>TRBD1|once|TRBV19|TRBJ2-1
CASSITGTGGYNEQFF
TGTGCCAGTAGTATCACCGGGACAGGGGGGTACAATGAGCAGTTCTTC
>TRBD1|-|TRBV6-5|TRBJ1-2
CASSYSGTGSGYGYTF
TGTGCCAGCAGTTACTCGGGGACAGGGTCAGGCTATGGCTACACCTTC
>-|-|TRBV11-3|TRBJ2-1
CASSLGQKNEQFF
TGTGCCAGCAGCTTAGGGCAGAAAAATGAGCAGTTCTTC
>TRBD2|-|TRBV27|TRBJ2-3
CASSFGRGAADTQYF
TGTGCCAGCAGTTTTGGGAGGGGCGCTGCAGATACGCAGTATTTT
>TRBD2|-|TRBV5-1|TRBJ2-1
CASSLKLAGILNWDNEQFF
TGTGCCAGCAGCTTAAAGCTAGCGGGAATTTTGAACTGGGATAATGAGCAGTTCTTC
>TRBD1|-|TRBV24-1|TRBJ1-2
CATSDSQDREANYGYTF
TGTGCCACCAGTGATTCCCAGGACAGGGAAGCTAACTATGGCTACACCTTC
>-|once|TRBV18|TRBJ1-1
CASSPPGNTEAFF
TGTGCCAGCTCACCACCCGGGAACACTGAAGCTTTCTTT
>TRBD2|-|TRBV6-5|TRBJ2-5
CASSYSGTKDQETQYF
TGTGCCAGCAGTTACTCCGGGACTAAAGACCAAGAGACCCAGTACTTC
>-|once|TRBV2|TRBJ1-5
CASSESQPQHF
TGTGCCAGCAGTGAATCGCAGCCCCAGCATTTT
>-|-|TRBV24-1|TRBJ2-1
CATRETGDYNEQFF
TGTGCCACCCGAGAGACAGGCGACTACAATGAGCAGTTCTTC
>TRBD1|-|TRBV19|TRBJ1-4
CASSADRGNEKLFF
TGTGCCAGTAGTGCGGACAGGGGCAATGAAAAACTGTTTTTT
>TRBD1|-|TRBV5-1|TRBJ2-3
CASSWGTGRVDTQYF
TGCGCCAGCAGCTGGGGGACAGGGAGGGTAGATACGCAGTATTTT
>TRBD1|-|TRBV7-8|TRBJ2-3
CASYRGPVASTDTQYF
TGTGCCAGCTACAGGGGTCCGGTCGCAAGCACAGATACGCAGTATTTT